The 30 T cell receptor beta chains below all came from one sample that was sequenced in a study of CD8 T cells in ankylosing spondylitis. TCRdb itself ran the 5' RACE reads through MiXCR, one entry per CDR3 protein. In the table there are roughly 46,000 distinct CDR3 sequences, more than 3% of which are singletons. The specimen sequenced was blood, either unsorted or a sorted T cell fraction (not recorded which). Every receptor here comes from a female donor with ankylosing spondylitis or in good health (not recorded which).

This clonotype was found many times. J is TRBJ2-1 and V is TRBV9, with D possibly being TRBD2 (6 bases). This CDR3 spans 14 amino acids. Germline assignment: CDR1 SGDLS and CDR2 YYNGEE. Between the trimmed V and J ends, which lost 3 bases and 6 bases, there was a span of 13 bases. The CDR3 DNA follows: TGTGCCAGCAGCGGGAGGGACGGCTTCAATGAGCAGTTCTTC. Translation gives CASSGRDGFNEQFF. Full variable domain (remainder filled in from reference TRBV9 and TRBJ2-1): DSGVTQTPKHLITATGQRVTLRCSPRSGDLSVYWYQQSLDQGLQFLIQYYNGEERAKGNILERFSAQQFPDLHSELNLSSLELGDSALYFCASSGRDGFNEQFFGPGTRLTVL.

This clonotype occurred many times. The chain joins TRBV9 to TRBJ1-3, with no clear D. With 0 bases removed from V and 0 bases from J, the gap between germline ends came to 10 bases. Looked up from germline, CDR1 is SGDLS and CDR2 is YYNGEE. The CDR3 extends over 16 amino acids. CDR3 in DNA: TGTGCCAGCAGCGTAGATGCCGAGAGCTCTGGAAACACCATATATTTT. It is translated as CASSVDAESSGNTIYF.

This clonotype showed up many times. This chain links TRBV9 with TRBJ2-1, with D tentatively TRBD2 (6 bases). Trimming stripped 1 base from V and 4 bases from J, with 12 bases between. The CDR3 has 15 amino acids. CDR1 is SGDLS, CDR2 YYNGEE, per germline. In nucleotides, the CDR3 is TGTGCCAGCAGCGTAAGACTAGATCCATACAATGAGCAGTTCTTC. This gives the protein CASSVRLDPYNEQFF.

This clonotype occurred many times. This chain uses TRBV9 with TRBJ1-2; 7 bases are shared with TRBD1. The germline V gene has CDR1 SGDLS and CDR2 YYNGEE. The CDR3 extends over 14 amino acids. The V segment lost 0 bases and the J segment 6 bases; nucleotides outside the gene matches: 5. The CDR3 DNA is TGTGCCAGCAGCGTAGATGGAGGGGGCAATGGCTACACCTTC. It specifies CASSVDGGGNGYTF. The full variable domain, its missing parts supplied by reference TRBV9 and TRBJ1-2, is DSGVTQTPKHLITATGQRVTLRCSPRSGDLSVYWYQQSLDQGLQFLIQYYNGEERAKGNILERFSAQQFPDLHSELNLSSLELGDSALYFCASSVDGGGNGYTFGSGTRLTVV.

At least ten counts were recorded for this clonotype. The V call is TRBV9, the J call TRBJ2-2; unclear D gene. The germline V gene has CDR1 SGDLS and CDR2 YYNGEE. Trimming removed 1 base at V and 0 bases at J, with 10 bases between. This CDR3 is built from 16 residues. CDR3 DNA sequence: TGTGCCAGCAGCGTATCGGTCCTCGCGAACACCGGGGAGCTGTTTTTT. Its protein product is CASSVSVLANTGELFF.

The V and J genes are TRBV9 and TRBJ2-6; no clear D gene. This CDR3 contains 16 residues. CDR1 and CDR2 from the germline V gene are SGDLS and YYNGEE. V was cut by 4 bases and J by 2 bases, with 13 bases left in between. The CDR3 spells CASSPVGRAGANVLTF. CDR3 nucleotide sequence: TGTGCCAGCAGCCCGGTGGGAAGGGCTGGGGCCAACGTCCTGACTTTC.

This clonotype was recorded at least ten times. The chain joins TRBV9 to TRBJ2-5, with 11 nucleotides matching TRBD2. This CDR3 is built from 16 residues. Germline V gene sequence: CDR1 SGDLS, CDR2 YYNGEE. The junction had 3 bases not matched to a gene; V was cut back by 1 base and J by 1 base. DNA of the CDR3: TGTGCCAGCAGCGTATTAGCGGGGGGGACCCAAGAGACCCAGTACTTC. As protein: CASSVLAGGTQETQYF.

About this clonotype itself: Given a much more abundant clone one base away, this may be a read error. The rearrangement links TRBV9 to TRBJ2-1, with TRBD2 identical over 7 bases. CDR3 length: 12 residues. CDR1 and CDR2 (germline): SGDLS, YYNGEE. Here the CDR3 reads CANSIGGNEQFF. Written as DNA, the CDR3 is TGTGCCAACAGCATCGGGGGGAATGAGCAGTTCTTC.

The sample holds many counts of this clonotype. This chain links TRBV9 with TRBJ2-4, with TRBD2 matching over 8 bases. The CDR3 contains 17 residues. V lost 0 bases to trimming and J lost 6 bases; unmatched junction nucleotides: 11. From germline, CDR1 is SGDLS and CDR2 YYNGEE. CDR3 loop: CASSVEPIGRVANIQYF. DNA for the CDR3: TGTGCCAGCAGCGTAGAACCCATCGGGAGGGTCGCAAACATTCAGTACTTC.

This clonotype was counted at least ten times. The chain couples TRBV9 to TRBJ1-2; 8 bases map to TRBD1. The CDR3 runs to 15 residues. Germline values: CDR1 SGDLS, CDR2 YYNGEE. Germline trimming cut 3 bases from V and 8 bases from J; bases unmatched to any gene: 12. CDR3 region: CASSAYRQGLGGYTF. CDR3 in DNA: TGTGCCAGCAGCGCCTACAGACAGGGGTTGGGGGGCTACACCTTC.

The sample holds many counts of this clonotype. The rearrangement links TRBV9 to TRBJ2-6; D remains unclear. Germline CDR1 is SGDLS and CDR2 is YYNGEE. Trimming took off 0 bases at V and 2 bases at J, with 6 bases between the two ends. The CDR3 has 15 residues. The CDR3 is CASSVVSTGANVLTF. In DNA form, the CDR3 reads TGTGCCAGCAGCGTAGTATCAACTGGGGCCAACGTCCTGACTTTC.

This clonotype was counted between two and nine times. This chain links TRBV9 with TRBJ2-6, with TRBD1 matching 8 bases. Trimming at V came to 4 bases and at J to 4 bases, leaving 7 bases not matched to a gene. In germline, CDR1 is SGDLS, CDR2 YYNGEE. This CDR3 comprises 16 residues. This CDR3 reads CASSTLTGVGANVLTF. The DNA for the CDR3 is TGTGCCAGCAGCACTCTGACAGGGGTCGGGGCCAACGTCCTGACTTTC.

This clonotype has a count of ten or more. CDR3 sequence: CASSVSGGINEKLFF. The DNA for the CDR3 is TGTGCCAGCAGCGTATCTGGCGGTATTAATGAAAAACTGTTTTTT. The chain joins TRBV9 to TRBJ1-4; D ambiguous. The V end lost 1 base, the J end lost 4 bases, and 11 bases lay between the germline ends. The CDR3 has 15 residues. Germline-derived CDR1 and CDR2 are SGDLS and YYNGEE.

This clonotype was counted many times. The genes are TRBV9 and TRBJ2-4; no clear D. Germline CDR1 SGDLS, CDR2 YYNGEE. V lost 2 bases to trimming and J lost 3 bases, with 9 bases between them. The CDR3 contains 14 residues. CDR3 bases: TGTGCCAGCAGCGTGGGTCAGAACAAAAACATTCAGTACTTC. This translates into CASSVGQNKNIQYF.

This clonotype has a count of ten or more. V gene TRBV9 combines with J gene TRBJ2-3; either TRBD1 or TRBD2 may supply D (5 bases each). The V end lost 0 bases, the J end lost 2 bases, and 13 bases lay between the germline ends. CDR1 and CDR2 from the germline V gene are SGDLS and YYNGEE. This CDR3 has 16 residues. CDR3 sequence: CASSVGPGPTTDTQYF. The CDR3 bases are TGTGCCAGCAGCGTAGGACCGGGGCCTACCACAGATACGCAGTATTTT.

By frequency in the sample, this clonotype is medium-sized. The chain combines TRBV9 with TRBJ2-3; the match to TRBD2 covers 15 bases. V was pared by 3 bases and J by 5 bases, with 7 bases of the junction left unmatched. Germline V gene data show CDR1 as SGDLS and CDR2 as YYNGEE. The CDR3 spans 17 residues. The CDR3 DNA reads as TGTGCCAGCAGCGGTACTGGGACTAGCGGGGGGCGAGATACGCAGTATTTT. It is translated as CASSGTGTSGGRDTQYF.

In this sample, this clonotype is medium-sized. V gene TRBV9 combines with J gene TRBJ1-1; D is undetermined. Germline CDR1 SGDLS, CDR2 YYNGEE. The CDR3 is 15 amino acids. The V and J ends lost 0 bases and 2 bases respectively, with 11 bases between them. CDR3 protein: CASSVVPYGNTEAFF. The CDR3 DNA sequence: TGTGCCAGCAGCGTAGTGCCTTACGGTAACACTGAAGCTTTCTTT.

This chain uses TRBV9 with TRBJ2-7; possible D gene TRBD1, 7 bases. The CDR3 has 15 residues. Germline assignment: CDR1 SGDLS and CDR2 YYNGEE. Trimming stripped 2 bases from V and 5 bases from J, with 17 bases between. For the CDR3, the DNA is TGTGCCAGCAGCGTTGATCAGGGGGGAGTCGACGAGCAGTACTTC. It encodes CASSVDQGGVDEQYF.

This clonotype was detected ten times or more. The chain links TRBV9 to TRBJ2-1; D is undetermined. V lost 4 bases, J lost 4 bases, and 15 bases lay in between. Germline CDR1 is SGDLS and CDR2 is YYNGEE. This CDR3 has 15 amino acids. The CDR3 sequence: CASSMDQQTYNEQFF. The CDR3 nucleotides are TGTGCCAGCAGCATGGACCAGCAGACTTACAATGAGCAGTTCTTC.

This clonotype showed up many times. CDR3 sequence (DNA): TGTGCCAGCAGTCCAGAGGACAGGGCGGCCGGGGAGCTGTTTTTT. The encoded protein is CASSPEDRAAGELFF. The rearrangement links TRBV9 to TRBJ2-2; 8 nucleotides match TRBD1. The germline gives CDR1 SGDLS, CDR2 YYNGEE. Germline trimming cut 5 bases from V and 6 bases from J; bases unmatched to any gene: 9. This CDR3 has 15 amino acids.

The sample holds many counts of this clonotype. V and J are TRBV9 and TRBJ1-2; TRBD1 aligns across 8 bases. This CDR3 contains 15 residues. J was trimmed by 7 bases and V by 0 bases; bases with no gene match: 8. Germline V gene data show CDR1 as SGDLS and CDR2 as YYNGEE. The CDR3 loop is CASSVEGQGAGGYTF. The CDR3 DNA reads TGTGCCAGCAGCGTAGAAGGGCAGGGGGCCGGTGGCTACACCTTC.

There are many counts of this clonotype. The chain carries TRBV9 and TRBJ2-1; 8 bases map to TRBD2. With V trimmed by 0 bases and J by 4 bases, 9 bases remained unmatched. Germline V gene data show CDR1 as SGDLS and CDR2 as YYNGEE. This CDR3 region has 17 residues. The CDR3 nucleotides read TGTGCCAGCAGCGTAGCCGTGAGGGGCGGGGGGTACAATGAGCAGTTCTTC. Protein: CASSVAVRGGGYNEQFF. Looking up the rest from reference TRBV9 and TRBJ2-1 gives the full variable domain: DSGVTQTPKHLITATGQRVTLRCSPRSGDLSVYWYQQSLDQGLQFLIQYYNGEERAKGNILERFSAQQFPDLHSELNLSSLELGDSALYFCASSVAVRGGGYNEQFFGPGTRLTVL.

This clonotype has ten or more counts. This chain joins TRBV9 and TRBJ2-7; the D is unclear. Trimming shortened V by 0 bases and J by 0 bases, and 10 bases separated the two germline ends. The germline gives CDR1 SGDLS, CDR2 YYNGEE. The length of the CDR3 is 15 residues. The CDR3 protein is CASSVAAGLSYEQYF. CDR3 DNA sequence: TGTGCCAGCAGCGTAGCAGCAGGCCTCTCCTACGAGCAGTACTTC.

This clonotype was detected ten times or more. CDR3 protein: CASSPSSGGYEQYF. CDR3 sequence (DNA): TGTGCCAGCAGCCCGTCTAGCGGGGGGTACGAGCAGTACTTC. The V call is TRBV9, the J call TRBJ2-7; TRBD2 matches 11 bases. V lost 4 bases, J lost 4 bases, and 4 bases stayed unmatched. CDR1 and CDR2 from the germline V gene are SGDLS and YYNGEE. This CDR3 spans 14 amino acids.

The CDR3 DNA follows: TGTGCCAGCAGCTTCTCCCCAACGCGGGGGGGGGATGAGCAGTTCTTC. Protein: CASSFSPTRGGDEQFF. The chain recombines TRBV9 with TRBJ2-1; 9 bases are a match to TRBD2. This CDR3 region has 16 residues. Trimming removed 4 bases from V and 8 bases from J; junction bases left unmatched: 13. Germline V CDR1 and CDR2: SGDLS, YYNGEE.

This clonotype was found many times. This rearrangement joins TRBV9 to TRBJ2-2; D is tentatively TRBD1 or TRBD2 (5 bases each). The CDR3 runs 14 residues. Trimming cost V 3 bases and J 4 bases, with 10 bases left between them. CDR1 is SGDLS and CDR2 is YYNGEE in the germline V gene. CDR3 bases: TGTGCCAGCAGCGGGCCCGGGACCACCGGGGAGCTGTTTTTT. This codes for CASSGPGTTGELFF. The full variable domain, its missing parts supplied by reference TRBV9 and TRBJ2-2, is DSGVTQTPKHLITATGQRVTLRCSPRSGDLSVYWYQQSLDQGLQFLIQYYNGEERAKGNILERFSAQQFPDLHSELNLSSLELGDSALYFCASSGPGTTGELFFGEGSRLTVL.

This chain joins TRBV9 and TRBJ2-1, with 8 bases aligning to TRBD1. There are 17 residues in the CDR3. After removal of 0 bases from V and 4 bases from J, the junction contained 9 bases not matched to a gene. The germline V gene encodes CDR1 SGDLS and CDR2 YYNGEE. The CDR3 is CASSVGTGQIIYNEQFF. The CDR3, as DNA: TGTGCCAGCAGCGTAGGGACAGGGCAAATTATTTACAATGAGCAGTTCTTC.

This clonotype was recorded many times. The rearrangement links TRBV9 to TRBJ2-3; maybe TRBD1 (6 bases). The CDR3 length is 17 residues. CDR1 and CDR2 (germline): SGDLS, YYNGEE. Deletions cut 3 bases from V and 9 bases from J, with 26 bases between. CDR3 sequence reads: CASSETLGGQGTRTQYF. Written as DNA, the CDR3 is TGTGCCAGCAGCGAGACTCTAGGGGGTCAGGGGACGCGGACGCAGTATTTT.

This clonotype was counted at least ten times. The chain combines TRBV9 with TRBJ1-1, with a possible D match to TRBD1 (5 bases). V was trimmed by 0 bases and J by 1 base, leaving 10 bases between them. The CDR3 runs 15 residues. Germline V gene sequence: CDR1 SGDLS, CDR2 YYNGEE. CDR3 in DNA: TGTGCCAGCAGCGTAGCTAGTGGGGGGAACACTGAAGCTTTCTTT. As protein: CASSVASGGNTEAFF.

By proportion, this clonotype is medium-sized (0.01 to 0.1%). This chain joins TRBV9 and TRBJ1-2; no definite D call. V gave up 0 bases and J gave up 1 base, with 10 bases separating them. Germline V gene lookup returns CDR1 SGDLS and CDR2 YYNGEE. The length of the CDR3 is 15 residues. The CDR3 protein is CASSVDQSFNYGYTF. In DNA form, the CDR3 reads TGTGCCAGCAGCGTAGACCAGTCTTTTAACTATGGCTACACCTTC.